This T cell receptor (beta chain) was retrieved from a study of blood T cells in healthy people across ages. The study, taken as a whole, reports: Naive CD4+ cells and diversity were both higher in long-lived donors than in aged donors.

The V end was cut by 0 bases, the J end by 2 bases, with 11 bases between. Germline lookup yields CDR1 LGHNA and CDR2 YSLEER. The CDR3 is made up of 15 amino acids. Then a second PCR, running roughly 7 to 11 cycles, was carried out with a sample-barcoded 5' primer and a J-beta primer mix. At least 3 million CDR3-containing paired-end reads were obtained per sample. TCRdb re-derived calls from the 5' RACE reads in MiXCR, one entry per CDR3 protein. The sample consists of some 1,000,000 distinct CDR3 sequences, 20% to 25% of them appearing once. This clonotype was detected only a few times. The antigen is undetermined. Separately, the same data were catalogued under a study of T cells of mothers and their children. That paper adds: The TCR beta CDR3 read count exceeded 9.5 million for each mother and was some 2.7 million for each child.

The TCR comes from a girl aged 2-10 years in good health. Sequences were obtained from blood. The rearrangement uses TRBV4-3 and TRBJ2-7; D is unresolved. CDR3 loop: CASSQDPRPPYEQYF. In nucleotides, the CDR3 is TGCGCCAGCAGCCAAGATCCCCGGCCGCCCTACGAGCAGTACTTC.